The 20 T cell receptor beta chains below all came from one sample that was sequenced in a study of blood T cell repertoires in COVID-19 (TCRdb year 2020). Libraries were made using the immunoSEQ multiplex PCR assay. TCRdb limited this immuneACCESS table to in-frame rearrangements with V and J called. A share of clones is missing; checked studies link under half to unresolved V genes, and the rest is unexplained. The sample profile shows about 300,000 clones; 70% to 90% of them were found once. The ten largest clones represent roughly 5.9% of the sample. The sequenced sample consisted of peripheral blood. Every receptor here comes from a woman aged 50 to 60 with COVID-19, enrolled during active disease.

The J gene is TRBJ2-7, the V gene TRBV6-2 or TRBV6-3; 11 nucleotides agree with TRBD2. V lost 0 bases and J lost 3; bases outside the gene matches: 1. Germline V lookup: CDR1 MNHEY, CDR2 SVGEGT. CDR3 length: 15 amino acids. CDR3 DNA: TGTGCCAGCAGTTACTCGGGACTAGCGGACTACGAGCAGTACTTC. Its protein product is CASSYSGLADYEQYF.

The V call is TRBV12-3 or TRBV12-4, the J call TRBJ1-1; D remains unclear. There are 11 residues in the CDR3. The V and J ends lost 4 bases and 4 bases respectively, with 4 bases between them. In DNA, the CDR3 is TGTGCCAGCAGTTCCTCCACTGAAGCTTTCTTT. This codes for CASSSSTEAFF.

J is TRBJ2-5 and V is TRBV14; 16 bases agree with TRBD2. The germline V gene has CDR1 SGHDN and CDR2 FVKESK. This CDR3 region has 16 residues. The trim removed 5 bases at V and 2 bases at J, leaving 2 bases unmatched. The CDR3 protein is CASSEGLAGGQETQYF. As DNA, the CDR3 is TGTGCCAGCAGCGAGGGACTAGCGGGAGGGCAAGAGACCCAGTACTTC.

V is TRBV5-1 and J is TRBJ1-3, with D tentatively TRBD1 (5 bases). The CDR3 loop spans 14 amino acids. The germline V and J ends were trimmed by 4 bases and 1 base, with 9 bases remaining between them. The germline V gene encodes CDR1 SGHRS and CDR2 YFSETQ. DNA for the CDR3: TGCGCCAGCAGCACCCAGGGTTCTGGAAACACCATATATTTT. Translating it yields CASSTQGSGNTIYF.

This clone was detected only once. The V gene is TRBV7-7, the J gene TRBJ2-3, with 12 bases matching TRBD2. CDR3 length: 15 amino acids. Trimming removed 4 bases from V and 3 bases from J; junction bases left unmatched: 2. The germline V gene has CDR1 SSHAT and CDR2 FNYEAQ (reference sequence). The CDR3 loop reads CASSYGLAGTDTQYF. In nucleotides, the CDR3 is TGTGCCAGCAGCTACGGACTAGCGGGGACAGATACGCAGTATTTT.

The J gene is TRBJ2-7, the V gene TRBV6-4; the match to TRBD2 covers 14 bases. The CDR3 spans 17 residues. In germline, CDR1 is MRHNA, CDR2 SNTAGT. Trimming at V came to 1 base and at J to 0 bases, leaving 2 bases not matched to a gene. CDR3: CASSDFGTSGSSYEQYF. Written as DNA, the CDR3 is TGTGCCAGCAGTGACTTTGGGACTAGCGGGAGCTCCTACGAGCAGTACTTC.

This chain connects TRBV27 to TRBJ1-2; D is unresolved. The CDR3 loop spans 14 amino acids. V was shortened by 2 bases and J by 7 bases, with 14 bases between the two germline ends. Germline CDR1 MNHEY, CDR2 SMNVEV (reference sequence). The CDR3 reads CASSLGRRQSGYTF. As DNA, the CDR3 is TGTGCCAGCAGTTTAGGCAGGCGTCAGTCTGGCTACACCTTC.

This sequence joins TRBV5-1 and TRBJ1-1; TRBD1 matches 7 bases. After removal of 0 bases from V and 5 bases from J, the junction contained 10 bases not matched to a gene. Germline CDR1 reads SGHRS; CDR2 reads YFSETQ. The CDR3 is made up of 16 amino acids. The CDR3 DNA sequence: TGCGCCAGCAGCTTGGAGAAGGGGGCCCCAGGGACTGAAGCTTTCTTT. Amino acid sequence: CASSLEKGAPGTEAFF.

The chain is built from TRBV2 and TRBJ1-1; D perhaps matches TRBD1 (5 bases). Germline V lookup: CDR1 SNHLY, CDR2 FYNNEI. The CDR3 has 13 residues. The V end lost 6 bases, the J end lost 1 base, and 9 bases lay between the germline ends. DNA for the CDR3: TGTGCCAGCAGAGGGGTCCCGAACACTGAAGCTTTCTTT. This codes for CASRGVPNTEAFF.

This chain links TRBV2 with TRBJ2-7; 8 positions match TRBD2. The V gene end was trimmed by 6 bases and the J gene end by 2 bases; junction bases not matched to a gene: 6. This CDR3 has 14 residues. Germline lookup yields CDR1 SNHLY and CDR2 FYNNEI. The DNA of the CDR3 is TGTGCCAGCAGCACCCCTAGCGGGCCCTACGAGCAGTACTTC. This translates into CASSTPSGPYEQYF.

This chain connects TRBV7-8 to TRBJ1-1, with a tentative D call TRBD1 (5 bases). Germline V gene data show CDR1 as SGHVS and CDR2 as FQNEAQ. V was cut by 0 bases and J by 4 bases, with 15 bases left in between. The CDR3 spans 16 residues. CDR3 bases: TGTGCCAGCAGCTTAGCGCTCTGGTCTCAGGGCACTGAAGCTTTCTTT. Translating gives CASSLALWSQGTEAFF.

This sequence joins TRBV19 and TRBJ2-7; 9 nucleotides line up with TRBD1. Germline loops: CDR1 LNHDA, CDR2 SQIVND (reference sequence). This CDR3 region has 15 residues. With 3 bases clipped from V and 2 bases from J, the junction kept 5 bases outside the gene matches. CDR3 amino acids: CASSIRQGETYEQYF. The CDR3 bases are TGTGCCAGTAGTATTAGACAGGGGGAAACCTACGAGCAGTACTTC.

The J gene is TRBJ2-7, the V gene TRBV4-2; 7 bases map to TRBD2. Losses at the gene ends were 4 bases for V and 0 bases for J; bases not matched to a gene: 6. CDR1 and CDR2 from the germline V gene are LGHNA and YNFKEQ. The CDR3 runs to 15 residues. CDR3 nucleotide sequence: TGTGCCAGCAGCCCCCCGACTAGCAGCTCCTACGAGCAGTACTTC. Its translation is CASSPPTSSSYEQYF.

The V and J genes are TRBV19 and TRBJ1-4, with a tentative D call TRBD1 (6 bases). CDR1 is LNHDA and CDR2 is SQIVND in the germline V gene (reference sequence). Trimming stripped 5 bases from V and 0 bases from J, with 10 bases between. This CDR3 has 15 amino acids. The CDR3 loop reads CASSSRQATNEKLFF. The DNA for the CDR3 is TGTGCCAGTAGTTCCAGACAGGCAACTAATGAAAAACTGTTTTTT.

The J gene is TRBJ1-1, the V gene TRBV6-5, with D unresolved. V lost 6 bases and J 9 bases, leaving 14 bases between the germline ends. CDR3 length: 12 amino acids. From germline, CDR1 is MNHEY and CDR2 SVGAGI. As DNA, the CDR3 is TGTGCCAGCAGCTATGGGGAGCTAAAAGCTTTCTTT. This sequence encodes CASSYGELKAFF.

This sequence joins TRBV5-6 and TRBJ1-4, with D possibly matching TRBD1 (5 bases). Trimming stripped 2 bases from V and 5 bases from J, with 10 bases between. CDR3 length: 14 residues. Germline assignment: CDR1 SGHDT and CDR2 YYEEEE. CDR3 DNA sequence: TGTGCCAGCAGCTTTAGGGGATCGAATGAAAAACTGTTTTTT. Translating it yields CASSFRGSNEKLFF.

The genes are TRBV7-2 and TRBJ2-3; 10 nucleotides align to TRBD2. Trimming took 3 bases from V and 6 from J; bases not matched to a gene: 9. CDR1 SGHTA and CDR2 FQGNSA come from the germline V gene. The CDR3 extends over 16 amino acids. The CDR3 DNA is TGTGCCAGCAGCTTCCTTAGCGGGAGGTTTGGGGATACGCAGTATTTT. It specifies CASSFLSGRFGDTQYF.

J is TRBJ2-7 and V is TRBV3-1 (or the pseudogene TRBV3-2); tentative D call: TRBD1 (5 bases). V shed 4 bases and J shed 6 bases, with 10 bases lying between them. Per the germline V gene, CDR1 is LGHDT and CDR2 is YNNKEL (reference sequence). This CDR3 is 12 amino acids long. The CDR3 DNA follows: TGTGCCAGCAGCCTGCAGGGTTTCGAGCAGTACTTC. It codes for CASSLQGFEQYF.

The chain links TRBV7-9 to TRBJ2-3; 8 bases match TRBD2. Germline loops: CDR1 SEHNR, CDR2 FQNEAQ (reference sequence). Trimming at V came to 3 bases and at J to 8 bases, leaving 10 bases not matched to a gene. The CDR3 contains 15 residues. The CDR3 nucleotides are TGTGCCAGCAGCTTGGCTGAGCTCGGGGGGGCTACGCAGTATTTT. This translates into CASSLAELGGATQYF.

V gene TRBV3-1 (or the pseudogene TRBV3-2) combines with J gene TRBJ2-1; TRBD2 matches 10 bases. This CDR3 region has 15 residues. The germline V gene encodes CDR1 LGHDT and CDR2 YNNKEL (reference sequence). The trim removed 3 bases at V and 8 bases at J, leaving 7 bases unmatched. CDR3 region: CASSHRGLANDEQFF. The CDR3 DNA follows: TGTGCCAGCAGCCACAGGGGACTAGCGAACGATGAGCAGTTCTTC.